Below, 7 T cell receptor beta chains from the same sample are listed, as sequenced in a study of blood T cell repertoires in COVID-19. This table comes from immunoSEQ multiplex PCR, and its TCRdb copy is limited to in-frame clones, with some not included. The profile shows under 95,000 clones, over 80% of them singletons. The sample taken for sequencing was peripheral blood. These TCRs come from a human donor in a cohort sampled during active COVID-19.

The gene calls are TRBV28 and TRBJ2-7; 7 bases are shared with TRBD1. The CDR3 is made up of 12 amino acids. J gave up 5 bases and V 7 bases, and 5 bases lay outside the gene matches. Germline V gene lookup returns CDR1 MDHEN and CDR2 SYDVKM. The CDR3 DNA reads TGTGCCAGCAACGACAGGGCCCACGAGCAGTACTTC. Protein sequence: CASNDRAHEQYF.

This clone was seen at least ten times. The rearrangement joins TRBV13 to TRBJ1-2; 8 bases fit TRBD1. Per the germline V gene, CDR1 is PRHDT and CDR2 is FYEKMQ (reference sequence). CDR3 size: 14 residues. Trimming took 3 bases from V and 6 from J; bases not matched to a gene: 6. The CDR3 protein is CASSFTGTGDGYTF. The DNA for the CDR3 is TGTGCCAGCAGCTTCACCGGGACAGGAGATGGCTACACCTTC.

This clone appeared a single time. J is TRBJ2-5 and V is TRBV5-1, with a tentative D call TRBD2 (5 bases). Germline V lookup: CDR1 SGHRS, CDR2 YFSETQ. The CDR3 runs 14 residues. Trimming stripped 4 bases from V and 5 bases from J, with 15 bases between. Written as DNA, the CDR3 is TGCGCCAGCAGCCCGGACTTACTAGGGGAGACCCAGTACTTC. It specifies CASSPDLLGETQYF.

The CDR3, as DNA: TGTGCCAGCAGCCAAGATCTCCAGGGTAGTGAAAAACTGTTTTTT. Its translation: CASSQDLQGSEKLFF. The chain has TRBV4-2 and TRBJ1-4; a possible D gene is TRBD1 (5 bases). Germline CDR1 is LGHNA and CDR2 is YNFKEQ. The CDR3 loop spans 15 amino acids. The germline V and J ends were trimmed by 0 bases and 7 bases, with 12 bases remaining between them.

The gene calls are TRBV9 and TRBJ2-1; the D gene is possibly TRBD2 (6 bases). The CDR3 spans 12 residues. Trimming pared 3 bases from V and 9 bases from J, leaving 10 bases between. CDR1 and CDR2 (germline): SGDLS, YYNGEE. The CDR3 spells CASSEYSGEQFF. CDR3 DNA: TGTGCCAGCAGCGAGTATAGCGGTGAGCAGTTCTTC.

The rearrangement links TRBV5-4 to TRBJ1-6, with a tentative D call TRBD1 (6 bases). The V end was cut by 0 bases, the J end by 9 bases, with 13 bases between. This CDR3 comprises 15 residues. The germline gives CDR1 SGHNT, CDR2 YYREEE (reference sequence). CDR3 region: CASSLGRGSSSPLHF. Here the CDR3 DNA reads TGTGCCAGCAGCTTGGGCAGGGGTTCAAGTTCACCCCTCCACTTT.

The J gene is TRBJ2-7, the V gene TRBV28; 7 bases align to TRBD1. Trimming at V came to 5 bases and at J to 2 bases, leaving 6 bases not matched to a gene. The CDR3 has 14 amino acids. In germline, CDR1 is MDHEN, CDR2 SYDVKM. The CDR3 bases are TGTGCCAGCAGTAGGACAGGACCCCCCTACGAGCAGTACTTC. Residues: CASSRTGPPYEQYF.